This T cell receptor beta chain was identified in a study of spatial heterogeneity in lung cancer. TCRdb redid the calling of the 5' RACE reads with MiXCR, one entry per CDR3 protein. The sample has under 150,000 distinct CDR3 sequences; more than 9% are singletons. This clonotype was seen ten or more times. The time point is: blood at routine non-recurrence follow-up after resection. TCRs were sequenced from unsorted whole RNA of tumor, nontumor lung or PBMC. With 3 bases removed from V and 4 bases from J, the gap between germline ends came to 12 bases. CDR1 is DFQATT and CDR2 is SNEGSKA in the germline V gene (reference sequence). The length of the CDR3 is 13 residues.

This specimen was PBMCs, taken at follow-up. The V gene is TRBV20-1, the J gene TRBJ1-1; D ambiguous. This sequence originates from a male donor with early-stage non-small cell lung cancer. In DNA, the CDR3 is TGCAGTGCTAGGAGACCCGGGAGCACTGAAGCTTTCTTT. It yields the protein CSARRPGSTEAFF.